The clone carrying this TCR beta chain has just one count. Its target is unknown. Per the germline V gene, CDR1 is SGHAT and CDR2 is FQNNGV. CDR3 size: 12 residues. Trimming removed 5 bases at V and 6 bases at J, with 8 bases between. Repertoires were generated with immunoSEQ multiplex PCR, while TCRdb's copy carries only in-frame clones and drops some. The sample has around 320,000 clones, around 81% seen once; the top ten hold approximately 2%. As for treatment: around 19 received Ad26.COV2.S at low or high dose, single or two shots; about 5 received placebo; per-sample allocation not given. Material that was analyzed had been drawn on day 63 after the first vaccine or placebo injection. An Ad26 vector expressing Wuhan-strain SARS-CoV-2 spike served as the vaccine. This sample is drawn from a study of Ad26.COV2.S vaccination and SARS-CoV-2 variants. Study background: Intramuscular Ad26.COV2.S doses were given once or twice, 56 days apart.

Whole-study findings and limits: Reportedly, after vaccination the spike-specific CD8+ and CD4+ T cell responses displayed substantial breadth.

This chain connects TRBV11-2 to TRBJ2-4; D is unclear. The sequencing here drew on peripheral blood, taken in a trial of Ad26.COV2.S vaccine versus placebo. This sequence originates from a person aged 18-60 years who received the Ad26.COV2.S COVID-19 vaccine or a placebo. For the CDR3, the DNA is TGTGCCAGCAGCCTCCGCGGAAACATTCAGTACTTC. It is translated as CASSLRGNIQYF.